These T cell receptor beta chains were read from a single sample in a study of T cell responses to AZD1222 COVID-19 vaccine. Profiled with immunoSEQ multiplex PCR; TCRdb holds only in-frame clones, not every one. The repertoire has roughly 120,000 clones, 90% to 95% of them found once; the top ten carry around 7%. Here the sequenced sample was peripheral blood, taken on day 0 of AZD1222 vaccination. The receptors were gathered from an adult in good health. CDR3s include the opening cysteine and the closing phenylalanine or tryptophan. The D gene is left open where the match is weak. Clone size is stated in some rows and not others, as once, few, many or a class when expanded.

CDR3nt | CDR3aa | j_gene | v_gene | abundance | d_gene
TGTGCCAGCAGTTCCGGGACCCTCTGGGGCGAGCAGTACTTC | CASSSGTLWGEQYF | TRBJ2-7 | TRBV6-5 | NA | NA
TGTGCCAGCAGCTTAGTCGGGGCACTGGGAGGCAATCAGCCCCAGCATTTT | CASSLVGALGGNQPQHF | TRBJ1-5 | TRBV7-8 | NA | NA
TGTGCCAGCAGTTACTCGAGGGGCGAGGGGGCGCATGGCTACACCTTC | CASSYSRGEGAHGYTF | TRBJ1-2 | TRBV6-5 | NA | TRBD1
TGTGCCAGCAGCCCCCCAGGGTATGCTATTTCGATGAACACTGAAGCTTTCTTT | CASSPPGYAISMNTEAFF | TRBJ1-1 | TRBV7-2 | NA | NA
TGTGCCAGCAGTTACTTGGGGGCGTTGGGCACTGAAGCTTTCTTT | CASSYLGALGTEAFF | TRBJ1-1 | TRBV6-5 | once | NA
TGTGCCAGCAGCTTAATTGGGGGCTTAGTGGCTGAAGCTTTCTTT | CASSLIGGLVAEAFF | TRBJ1-1 | TRBV11-2 | NA | NA
TGCGCCAGCAGCTTGGCGGAGGGACGAGAGACCCAGTACTTC | CASSLAEGRETQYF | TRBJ2-5 | TRBV5-1 | few | NA
TGTGCCAGCAGCTTAGGGGGTGGTGGACTAGCGGGCTACGAGCAGTACTTC | CASSLGGGGLAGYEQYF | TRBJ2-7 | TRBV11-2 | few | TRBD2
TGTGCCAGCAGCTTAGGATGGGGCCGTGGAAACACCATATATTTT | CASSLGWGRGNTIYF | TRBJ1-3 | TRBV5-6 | NA | NA
TGTGCCAGCAGCCCGGGAGGGGGAGGCTACGAGCAGTACTTC | CASSPGGGGYEQYF | TRBJ2-7 | TRBV11-2 | NA | TRBD2
TGTGCCAGCAGCTTTTCCGGAGTTAATGAGCAGTTCTTC | CASSFSGVNEQFF | TRBJ2-1 | TRBV7-2 | few | NA
TGTGCCAGCTCCCCACAGGGGTTAGGTAATCAGCCCCAGCATTTT | CASSPQGLGNQPQHF | TRBJ1-5 | TRBV18 | few | TRBD1
TGTGCCAGCAGTTACGGTCGGGGGCGCGGCACAGATACGCAGTATTTT | CASSYGRGRGTDTQYF | TRBJ2-3 | TRBV6-5 | NA | NA
TGTGCCACCAGTGCCGGGACTAACCGCGGAGAGACCCAGTACTTC | CATSAGTNRGETQYF | TRBJ2-5 | TRBV24-1 | NA | TRBD2
TGTGCCAGCAGTTTAGCCCCAAATCAGCCCCAGCATTTT | CASSLAPNQPQHF | TRBJ1-5 | TRBV27 | NA | NA
TGTGCCAGCAGCGTAGCTACCGGGGACTATGGCTACACCTTC | CASSVATGDYGYTF | TRBJ1-2 | TRBV9 | NA | NA
TGTGCCAGCAGCCCCGGGACGGCGAAAGAGACCCAGTACTTC | CASSPGTAKETQYF | TRBJ2-5 | TRBV6-5 | NA | NA
TGTGCCAGCAGGACCGGACTAGCGGGAGGTGAGGATTACGAGCAGTACTTC | CASRTGLAGGEDYEQYF | TRBJ2-7 | TRBV7-9 | NA | TRBD2
TGTGCCAGCAGGCGTGACTTCTCTGGGGCCAACGTCCTGACTTTC | CASRRDFSGANVLTF | TRBJ2-6 | TRBV7-6 | medium-sized | NA
TGTGCCAGCAGTTTAACAGACTATGGCTACACCTTC | CASSLTDYGYTF | TRBJ1-2 | TRBV28 | NA | NA
TGTGCCACCAGTGATCTCGGACAGGCGGAAGCTAACTATGGCTACACCTTC | CATSDLGQAEANYGYTF | TRBJ1-2 | TRBV24-1 | NA | TRBD1
TGTGCCAGCAGCCAGCGAACGGGTGAGCAGTTCTTC | CASSQRTGEQFF | TRBJ2-1 | TRBV11-2 | NA | NA
TGTGCCAGCAGCGTAGAAGCGGGGGCCACCGCCGGGGAGCTGTTTTTT | CASSVEAGATAGELFF | TRBJ2-2 | TRBV9 | NA | TRBD2
TGTGCCAGCAGCTTAACATTATGGTCTGGAAACACCATATATTTT | CASSLTLWSGNTIYF | TRBJ1-3 | TRBV7-8 | NA | NA
TGCGCCAGCAGTGAGTCGGCTAGCCTGATCTTAAGGGTGGGGACAGATACGCAGTATTTT | CASSESASLILRVGTDTQYF | TRBJ2-3 | TRBV10-2 | NA | NA
TGTGCCAGCAGTGACTACAATGAGCAGTTCTTC | CASSDYNEQFF | TRBJ2-1 | TRBV2 | once | NA
TGTGCCAGCAGCTTAGCGCTAAGGCAGGGGGGGGAAACTGAAGCTTTCTTT | CASSLALRQGGETEAFF | TRBJ1-1 | TRBV7-6 | NA | TRBD1
TGTGCCAGTAGTATAGATAGGACTAGCGGGGTTCACGATACGCAGTATTTT | CASSIDRTSGVHDTQYF | TRBJ2-3 | TRBV19 | NA | TRBD2
TGTGCCTGGAGTGGACAGGGGGAAAGCACAGATACGCAGTATTTT | CAWSGQGESTDTQYF | TRBJ2-3 | TRBV30 | NA | TRBD1
TGCAGCGTTCAAGCCTCCGGGACAGGGGACGAAAAACTGTTTTTT | CSVQASGTGDEKLFF | TRBJ1-4 | TRBV29-1 | NA | TRBD1
TGTGCCATCATGCGAGGACAGGGGGACGAGCAGTACTTC | CAIMRGQGDEQYF | TRBJ2-7 | TRBV10-3 | NA | TRBD1
TGCGCCACCGCGACAGGGGGCTCTGGGGCCAACGTCCTGACTTTC | CATATGGSGANVLTF | TRBJ2-6 | TRBV5-1 | NA | TRBD1
TGTGCCAGCTCACCACAGGGAGCCTACAATGAGCAGTTCTTC | CASSPQGAYNEQFF | TRBJ2-1 | TRBV18 | NA | NA
TGCGCCAGCAGCCAAGATCTTCGGGGGGTGACAGGGGGGTACGAGCAGTACTTC | CASSQDLRGVTGGYEQYF | TRBJ2-7 | TRBV4-3 | NA | TRBD1
TGTGCCAGCAGCCCTGGACAGGGTAATCAGCCCCAGCATTTT | CASSPGQGNQPQHF | TRBJ1-5 | TRBV11-2 | NA | TRBD1
TGTGCCAGCAGTTTGGGGCCGTTAATCTTC | CASSLGPLIF | TRBJ2-1 | TRBV12-3/TRBV12-4 | NA | NA
TGTGCCAGCAGTTCTTTCTTAACAGAGTACAATGAGCAGTTCTTC | CASSSFLTEYNEQFF | TRBJ2-1 | TRBV6-5 | NA | NA
TGTGCCAGCAGCGTAGCTCGGGGGGGGCTCACTGAAGCTTTCTTT | CASSVARGGLTEAFF | TRBJ1-1 | TRBV9 | few | NA
TGTGCCAGCAGGCGGGGGTGGCCGGGAAATGAGCAGTTCTTC | CASRRGWPGNEQFF | TRBJ2-1 | TRBV27 | NA | TRBD2
TGTGCCAGTACCCGGGAGCTGTCCTACAATGAGCAGTTCTTC | CASTRELSYNEQFF | TRBJ2-1 | TRBV2 | NA | NA
TGTGCCAGTAGTAACTGGGTCGGCGTTAGCAATCAGCCCCAGCATTTT | CASSNWVGVSNQPQHF | TRBJ1-5 | TRBV19 | NA | NA
TGTGCCAGCTCACCAGTCCGGGGCGAGGGGAATGAGCAGTTCTTC | CASSPVRGEGNEQFF | TRBJ2-1 | TRBV18 | NA | NA
TGCGCCAGCAGCCATCCGCAGGGCGTTAATTCACCCCTCCACTTT | CASSHPQGVNSPLHF | TRBJ1-6 | TRBV4-1 | NA | NA
TGTGCCACCAGTGATGGGATCGAGCAGTACTTC | CATSDGIEQYF | TRBJ2-7 | TRBV24-1 | NA | NA
TGCGCCAGCAGAAGGGACGTCTCGAACACCGGGGAGCTGTTTTTT | CASRRDVSNTGELFF | TRBJ2-2 | TRBV5-1 | NA | NA
TGTGCCAGCAGTTTAGGACCCCCTAGTCCAGAGACCCAGTACTTC | CASSLGPPSPETQYF | TRBJ2-5 | TRBV6-7 | NA | NA
TGTGCCATCAGTGAGTTTCCAGGACAGGGTATTGACACCATGTATTTT | CAISEFPGQGIDTMYF | TRBJ1-3 | TRBV10-3 | NA | TRBD1
TGTGCCAGTAGTACCGGACAGGGAAGATGGTATGGCTACACCTTC | CASSTGQGRWYGYTF | TRBJ1-2 | TRBV19 | NA | TRBD1
TGTGCCTGGAGTGGGACGTCGATTCAGCCCCAGCATTTT | CAWSGTSIQPQHF | TRBJ1-5 | TRBV30 | few | NA
TGTGCCAGCAGCGCGGGACAGCACCTAATTAACTATGGCTACACCTTC | CASSAGQHLINYGYTF | TRBJ1-2 | TRBV7-8 | once | TRBD1
TGTGCCAGCAGCGTAGGCCCCGACAGCACGGGTTCACCCCTCCACTTT | CASSVGPDSTGSPLHF | TRBJ1-6 | TRBV9 | NA | NA
TGTGCCAGCAGCCCCCATCCGCTTGCTAATGAAAAACTGTTTTTT | CASSPHPLANEKLFF | TRBJ1-4 | TRBV7-9 | NA | NA
TGTGCCAGCAGTGCGCTAGCGGGAGCGTTGAACACCGGGGAGCTGTTTTTT | CASSALAGALNTGELFF | TRBJ2-2 | TRBV25-1 | NA | TRBD2
TGTGCCAGCAGCGTAGAGGACGGAAATCAGCCCCAGCATTTT | CASSVEDGNQPQHF | TRBJ1-5 | TRBV9 | NA | NA
TGTGCCAGCAGCCAAGATACGGGGGGGAATGGCTACACCTTC | CASSQDTGGNGYTF | TRBJ1-2 | TRBV3-1/TRBV3-2 | NA | NA